The 8 T cell receptor beta chains below all came from one sample that was sequenced in a study of T cell responses to AZD1222 COVID-19 vaccine. Method: immunoSEQ multiplex PCR; TCRdb's copy keeps in-frame clones and lacks some. The sample consists of 200,000 or so clones, 93% of them appearing once. The sample here was peripheral blood, taken on day 0 of MenACWY control vaccination. These receptor sequences come from an adult in good health.

The V call is TRBV12-3 or TRBV12-4, the J call TRBJ1-1, with D unresolved. Between the trimmed V and J ends, which lost 1 base and 6 bases, there was a span of 9 bases. This CDR3 is built from 13 residues. CDR3 loop: CASSLGQYAEAFF. CDR3 sequence (DNA): TGTGCCAGCAGTTTAGGGCAGTACGCTGAAGCTTTCTTT.

The chain links TRBV6-5 to TRBJ1-1, with a weak D call TRBD1 (6 bases). Per the germline V gene, CDR1 is MNHEY and CDR2 is SVGAGI. Trimming cost V 7 bases and J 4 bases, with 13 bases left between them. The CDR3 runs 13 residues. CDR3 nucleotides: TGTGCCAGCAACCCGGCAGGGGTCACTGAAGCTTTCTTT. Residues: CASNPAGVTEAFF.

The J gene is TRBJ2-1, the V gene TRBV24-1, with 9 bases fitting TRBD2. The CDR3 length is 17 residues. V lost 2 bases to trimming and J lost 8 bases; unmatched junction nucleotides: 12. The germline CDR1 and CDR2 sequences are KGHDR and SFDVKD. CDR3 protein: CATSDSERGAGKHEQFF. The DNA of the CDR3 is TGTGCCACCAGTGATTCAGAGCGGGGGGCAGGAAAACATGAGCAGTTCTTC.

V is TRBV4-1 and J is TRBJ1-2; TRBD1 aligns across 9 bases. After removal of 3 bases from V and 6 bases from J, the junction contained 14 bases not matched to a gene. The germline V gene encodes CDR1 MGHRA and CDR2 YSYEKL. The CDR3 has 17 amino acids. In DNA, the CDR3 is TGCGCCAGCAGCCATGGGACAGGGAGGGGAATATTTCATGGCTACACCTTC. Translating gives CASSHGTGRGIFHGYTF.

This clone was picked up one time. One junction end disagrees with the germline gene, perhaps due to a read error. The V and J genes are TRBV7-7 and TRBJ2-1; no firm D call. The CDR3 extends over 15 amino acids. Germline V CDR1 and CDR2: SSHAT, FNYEAQ (reference sequence). CDR3 in amino acids: CASSLDWASYNEQFF. CDR3 nucleotides: TGTGCTAGCAGCTTAGACTGGGCCTCCTACAATGAGCAGTTCTTC.

The chain links TRBV13 to TRBJ1-4; D is unclear. The germline V and J ends were trimmed by 2 bases and 8 bases, with 9 bases remaining between them. The germline V gene has CDR1 PRHDT and CDR2 FYEKMQ (reference sequence). The CDR3 totals 13 residues. Here the CDR3 reads CASSLINSEKLFF. CDR3 nucleotides: TGTGCCAGCAGCTTAATCAACTCGGAAAAACTGTTTTTT.

This chain joins TRBV28 and TRBJ1-1; D uncertain. Germline loops: CDR1 MDHEN, CDR2 SYDVKM. The CDR3 is made up of 12 amino acids. V shed 7 bases and J shed 7 bases, with 13 bases lying between them. The CDR3 loop is CASTDRRLEAFF. DNA for the CDR3: TGTGCCAGCACCGATCGTCGGCTTGAAGCTTTCTTT.

This clone has just one count. This chain uses TRBV7-9 with TRBJ2-2; no clear D. Germline V gene lookup returns CDR1 SEHNR and CDR2 FQNEAQ (reference sequence). V was clipped by 1 base and J by 9 bases, with 6 bases between them. This CDR3 contains 12 residues. This CDR3 reads CASSLEAWELFF. In nucleotides, the CDR3 is TGTGCCAGCAGCTTAGAGGCTTGGGAGCTGTTTTTT.